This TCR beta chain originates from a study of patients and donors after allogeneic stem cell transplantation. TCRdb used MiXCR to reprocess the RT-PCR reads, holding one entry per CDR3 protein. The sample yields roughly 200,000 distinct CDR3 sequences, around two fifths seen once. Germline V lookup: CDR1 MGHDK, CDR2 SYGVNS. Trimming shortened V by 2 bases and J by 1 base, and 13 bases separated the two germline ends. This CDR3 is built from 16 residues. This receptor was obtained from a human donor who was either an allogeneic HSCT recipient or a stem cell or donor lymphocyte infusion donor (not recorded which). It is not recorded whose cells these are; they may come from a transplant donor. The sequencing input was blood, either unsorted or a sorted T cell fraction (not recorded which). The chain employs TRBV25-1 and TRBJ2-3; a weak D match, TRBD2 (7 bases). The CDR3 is CASSEPAGGRTDTQYF. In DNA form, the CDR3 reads TGTGCCAGCAGTGAACCGGCCGGGGGGCGCACAGATACGCAGTATTTT.